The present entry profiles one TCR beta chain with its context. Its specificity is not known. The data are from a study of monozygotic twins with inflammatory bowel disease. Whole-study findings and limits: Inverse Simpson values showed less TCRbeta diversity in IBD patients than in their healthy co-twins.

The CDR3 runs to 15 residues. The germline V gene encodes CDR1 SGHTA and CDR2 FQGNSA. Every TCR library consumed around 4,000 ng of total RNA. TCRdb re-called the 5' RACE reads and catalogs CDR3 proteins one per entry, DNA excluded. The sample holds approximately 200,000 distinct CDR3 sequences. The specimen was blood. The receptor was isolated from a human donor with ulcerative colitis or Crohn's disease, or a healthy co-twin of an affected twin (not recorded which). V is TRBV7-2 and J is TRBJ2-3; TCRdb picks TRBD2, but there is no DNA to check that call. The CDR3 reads CASSLAGGVTDTQYF.